These T cell receptor beta chains were read from a single sample in a study of early T cells in non-severe SARS-CoV-2 infection. One entry per CDR3 protein, called by TCRdb with MiXCR from the 5' RACE reads. The repertoire holds more than 95,000 distinct CDR3 sequences, with approximately 15% as singletons. The specimen sequenced was whole blood. All receptors come from an adult who was a healthcare worker with PCR-confirmed SARS-CoV-2 infection or an uninfected control (not recorded which). Both conserved end residues are trimmed from each CDR3. Fields, in order: V gene, J gene, CDR3 length, CDR3 protein.

V gene: TRBV3-1
J gene: TRBJ2-1
CDR3 length: 13
CDR3 protein: ASSQEAGVYNEQF

V gene: TRBV7-2
J gene: TRBJ2-1
CDR3 length: 13
CDR3 protein: ASSIAGLPGNEQF

V gene: TRBV28
J gene: TRBJ1-1
CDR3 length: 13
CDR3 protein: ASSYRGRGDTEAF

V gene: TRBV5-1
J gene: TRBJ2-2
CDR3 length: 11
CDR3 protein: ASSLDTAGELF

V gene: TRBV4-2
J gene: TRBJ2-2
CDR3 length: 13
CDR3 protein: ASSQVPAGAGELF

V gene: TRBV7-2
J gene: TRBJ2-3
CDR3 length: 12
CDR3 protein: ASSLGGGARTQY

V gene: TRBV18
J gene: TRBJ2-7
CDR3 length: 11
CDR3 protein: ASSRLGQSEQY

V gene: TRBV27
J gene: TRBJ1-6
CDR3 length: 11
CDR3 protein: ATAPGQFSPLH

V gene: TRBV7-7
J gene: TRBJ2-7
CDR3 length: 13
CDR3 protein: ASRHRDRPIYEQY

V gene: TRBV4-2
J gene: TRBJ2-1
CDR3 length: 13
CDR3 protein: ASSQDAGGRNEQF

V gene: TRBV29-1
J gene: TRBJ2-7
CDR3 length: 6
CDR3 protein: SVEGQY

V gene: TRBV27
J gene: TRBJ2-7
CDR3 length: 14
CDR3 protein: ASSLKDARSFYEQY

V gene: TRBV30
J gene: TRBJ1-5
CDR3 length: 10
CDR3 protein: AWSWERQPQH

V gene: TRBV7-2
J gene: TRBJ2-3
CDR3 length: 12
CDR3 protein: ASSLYSGADTQY

V gene: TRBV7-9
J gene: TRBJ1-5
CDR3 length: 14
CDR3 protein: ASSLGTGRSNQPQH

V gene: TRBV6-1
J gene: TRBJ1-6
CDR3 length: 13
CDR3 protein: ASSPGTGDNSPLH

V gene: TRBV12-3/TRBV12-4
J gene: TRBJ2-7
CDR3 length: 12
CDR3 protein: ASRSDRAFYEQY

V gene: TRBV20-1
J gene: TRBJ2-4
CDR3 length: 12
CDR3 protein: SARGHSTKNIQY

V gene: TRBV15
J gene: TRBJ2-5
CDR3 length: 12
CDR3 protein: ATSRDRMGETQY

V gene: TRBV7-2
J gene: TRBJ2-5
CDR3 length: 14
CDR3 protein: ASSLLAGMGEETQY

V gene: TRBV12-3/TRBV12-4
J gene: TRBJ2-7
CDR3 length: 17
CDR3 protein: ASSLGWAKLRTYSYEQY

V gene: TRBV5-5
J gene: TRBJ1-1
CDR3 length: 15
CDR3 protein: ASSPFGGAGDNTEAF

V gene: TRBV28
J gene: TRBJ2-1
CDR3 length: 11
CDR3 protein: ASLAGGPDEQF

V gene: TRBV28
J gene: TRBJ2-4
CDR3 length: 13
CDR3 protein: ASSSFQQGRWIQY

V gene: TRBV7-2
J gene: TRBJ1-6
CDR3 length: 13
CDR3 protein: ASTLGTGVNSPIH

V gene: TRBV28
J gene: TRBJ2-1
CDR3 length: 14
CDR3 protein: ASRYKRVLYYNEQF

V gene: TRBV6-6
J gene: TRBJ1-1
CDR3 length: 13
CDR3 protein: ASRTTGAKGTEAF

V gene: TRBV7-9
J gene: TRBJ2-7
CDR3 length: 13
CDR3 protein: ASSPRPTPSYEQY

V gene: TRBV15
J gene: TRBJ2-3
CDR3 length: 11
CDR3 protein: ATSTGAGDTQY

V gene: TRBV7-2
J gene: TRBJ2-1
CDR3 length: 12
CDR3 protein: ASSLSGPYNEQF

V gene: TRBV6-2/TRBV6-3
J gene: TRBJ1-1
CDR3 length: 10
CDR3 protein: ASSYPRGRAF

V gene: TRBV12-3/TRBV12-4
J gene: TRBJ1-6
CDR3 length: 11
CDR3 protein: ASGDRGDSPLH

V gene: TRBV20-1
J gene: TRBJ2-1
CDR3 length: 13
CDR3 protein: SARAWSGNYNEQF

V gene: TRBV6-5
J gene: TRBJ1-5
CDR3 length: 12
CDR3 protein: ASSPANGDQPQH

V gene: TRBV24-1
J gene: TRBJ2-1
CDR3 length: 14
CDR3 protein: ATSDPQGGGFNEQF

V gene: TRBV7-9
J gene: TRBJ2-3
CDR3 length: 14
CDR3 protein: ASSPTLWASTDTQY

V gene: TRBV10-3
J gene: TRBJ1-2
CDR3 length: 14
CDR3 protein: AISESGTGTNYGYT

V gene: TRBV27
J gene: TRBJ1-5
CDR3 length: 13
CDR3 protein: ASSLTSQSNQPQH

V gene: TRBV7-9
J gene: TRBJ1-2
CDR3 length: 13
CDR3 protein: ASTTNRRFSYGYT

V gene: TRBV5-1
J gene: TRBJ2-5
CDR3 length: 15
CDR3 protein: ASSLVPGHTPQETQY

V gene: TRBV6-2/TRBV6-3
J gene: TRBJ2-1
CDR3 length: 15
CDR3 protein: ASSYHPSGRDHNEQF

V gene: TRBV7-6
J gene: TRBJ2-3
CDR3 length: 10
CDR3 protein: ASSLSGDTQY

V gene: TRBV27
J gene: TRBJ2-7
CDR3 length: 12
CDR3 protein: ASRRLAETYEQY

V gene: TRBV28
J gene: TRBJ1-1
CDR3 length: 12
CDR3 protein: ASSHRERETEAF

V gene: TRBV29-1
J gene: TRBJ2-3
CDR3 length: 9
CDR3 protein: SVARADTQY